The T cell receptor beta chain under discussion was sequenced for a study of blood T cell repertoires in COVID-19. Study summary: Sites in the United States, Italy and Spain provided acute and convalescent COVID-19 samples. From T cells, B-cell-depleted T cells, or PBMCs came the material, which was cDNA or gDNA.

Study processing details: From reference gene primer amplification, estimates of nucleated cell counts were derived. Clones were read by immunoSEQ multiplex PCR, and TCRdb kept only the in-frame ones, dropping some. V, J and clone size derive from that table, while D and trimming were established from the DNA sequence. Found here are approximately 20,000 clones, roughly 88% of them singletons; the top ten hold 3.2%. The origin of this receptor is a human donor in a cohort sampled during active COVID-19. Sequencing was carried out using peripheral blood.

CDR3 nucleotides: TGTGCCAGCAGCTTGGGCAGGGGAATTTCACCCCTCCACTTT. This encodes CASSLGRGISPLHF. The chain uses TRBV5-8 and TRBJ1-6; D is possibly TRBD1 (6 bases). Trimming left V 0 bases short and J 9 bases short, with 10 bases between. CDR1 is SGHTS and CDR2 is YDEGEE in the germline V gene. This CDR3 is built from 14 residues.